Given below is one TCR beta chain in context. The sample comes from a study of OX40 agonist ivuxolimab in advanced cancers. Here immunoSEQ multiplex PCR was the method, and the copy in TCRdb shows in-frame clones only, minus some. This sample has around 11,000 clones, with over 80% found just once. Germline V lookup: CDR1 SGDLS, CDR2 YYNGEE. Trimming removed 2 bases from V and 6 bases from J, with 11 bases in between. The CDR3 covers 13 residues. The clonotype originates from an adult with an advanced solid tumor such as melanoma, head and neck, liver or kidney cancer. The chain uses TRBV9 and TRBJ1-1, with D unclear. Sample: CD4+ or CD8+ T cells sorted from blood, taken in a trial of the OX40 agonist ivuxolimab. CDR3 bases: TGTGCCAGCAGCGTTGACGGGAGCCCTGAAGCTTTCTTT. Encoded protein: CASSVDGSPEAFF.